Listed below are T cell receptor beta chains from one sample, sequenced in a study of OX40 agonist ivuxolimab in advanced cancers. Sequencing was performed with immunoSEQ multiplex PCR; in TCRdb, only in-frame clones are kept and a portion is missing. The table includes some 100,000 clones, about four fifths detected once. The material sequenced was CD4+ or CD8+ T cells sorted from blood, taken in a trial of the OX40 agonist ivuxolimab. These receptor sequences come from an adult with an advanced solid tumor such as melanoma, head and neck, liver or kidney cancer. The CDR3 runs from the conserved cysteine through the conserved F or W. The order of the fields is J gene, V gene, D gene, clone size, CDR3 DNA, CDR3 protein. A D gene is named only where the DNA matches it firmly. A clone size is listed for some rows: how often the clone was seen (once, few, many), or a class if it is expanded.

j_gene: TRBJ2-1; v_gene: TRBV5-1; d_gene: TRBD1; abundance: NA; CDR3nt: TGCGCCAGCAGCTTGCAAGGCAGGGGGTTCAATGAGCAGTTCTTC; CDR3aa: CASSLQGRGFNEQFF
j_gene: TRBJ2-7; v_gene: TRBV7-2; d_gene: TRBD2; abundance: once; CDR3nt: TGTGCCAGCAGCTTAGCGGTTAGCGGGAATTTCTACGAGCAGTACTTC; CDR3aa: CASSLAVSGNFYEQYF
j_gene: TRBJ1-3; v_gene: TRBV7-9; d_gene: TRBD1; abundance: NA; CDR3nt: TGTGCCAGCAGCCACCTAGGATCGACAGGGACTGGAAACACCATATATTTT; CDR3aa: CASSHLGSTGTGNTIYF
j_gene: TRBJ2-3; v_gene: TRBV29-1; d_gene: NA; abundance: NA; CDR3nt: TGCAGCGCCAGGCGGGACACCACAGATACGCAGTATTTT; CDR3aa: CSARRDTTDTQYF
j_gene: TRBJ2-1; v_gene: TRBV2; d_gene: TRBD2; abundance: NA; CDR3nt: TGTGCCAGCAGTGAAGCTCTGCTAGCGGGAGGGAACGGTGAGCAGTTCTTC; CDR3aa: CASSEALLAGGNGEQFF
j_gene: TRBJ2-2; v_gene: TRBV9; d_gene: NA; abundance: NA; CDR3nt: TGTGCCAGCAGCGTTCAGGGACGGCGAAACACCGGGGAGCTGTTTTTT; CDR3aa: CASSVQGRRNTGELFF
j_gene: TRBJ2-3; v_gene: TRBV7-2; d_gene: NA; abundance: NA; CDR3nt: TGTGCCAGCAGCTTATTCTCGGGAGAATCCACAGATACGCAGTATTTT; CDR3aa: CASSLFSGESTDTQYF
j_gene: TRBJ1-2; v_gene: TRBV7-8; d_gene: TRBD1; abundance: few; CDR3nt: TGTGCCAGCAGCTTAGCGCGACAGGGCGGTGGCTACACCTTC; CDR3aa: CASSLARQGGGYTF
j_gene: TRBJ2-2; v_gene: TRBV10-2; d_gene: TRBD2; abundance: NA; CDR3nt: TGCGCCAGCAAACTAGCGGGAGGACCCGGGGAGCTGTTTTTT; CDR3aa: CASKLAGGPGELFF
j_gene: TRBJ1-1; v_gene: TRBV7-3; d_gene: TRBD1; abundance: NA; CDR3nt: TGTGCCAGCAGAATAGGGACAGGGGGCGGAAGGACTGAAGCTTTCTTT; CDR3aa: CASRIGTGGGRTEAFF
j_gene: TRBJ2-7; v_gene: TRBV19; d_gene: NA; abundance: NA; CDR3nt: TGTGCCAGTAGTATGGGGACGGGGAGGACCTCCTACGAGCAGTACTTC; CDR3aa: CASSMGTGRTSYEQYF
j_gene: TRBJ2-1; v_gene: TRBV18; d_gene: NA; abundance: NA; CDR3nt: TGTGCCAGCTCATCCGGATCTAATAATGAGCAGTTCTTC; CDR3aa: CASSSGSNNEQFF
j_gene: TRBJ2-1; v_gene: TRBV7-2; d_gene: NA; abundance: NA; CDR3nt: TGTGCCAGCAACTTCGGGCTAGCCTCCTACAATGAGCAGTTCTTC; CDR3aa: CASNFGLASYNEQFF
j_gene: TRBJ2-2; v_gene: TRBV7-2; d_gene: NA; abundance: NA; CDR3nt: TGTGCCAGCAGCTTAAGTTTCCACGGGGAGCTGTTTTTT; CDR3aa: CASSLSFHGELFF
j_gene: TRBJ2-7; v_gene: TRBV5-1; d_gene: TRBD2; abundance: NA; CDR3nt: TGCGCCAGCAGCAGCGATAGCGGGCGGAGCTCCTACGAGCAGTACTTC; CDR3aa: CASSSDSGRSSYEQYF
j_gene: TRBJ1-2; v_gene: TRBV29-1; d_gene: NA; abundance: NA; CDR3nt: TGCAGCGTTGAAAATCCCGGCTATGGCTACACCTTC; CDR3aa: CSVENPGYGYTF
j_gene: TRBJ2-7; v_gene: TRBV6-6; d_gene: NA; abundance: NA; CDR3nt: TGTGCCAGCAGTTACGGTTTAGGGACGTACTACGAGCAGTACTTC; CDR3aa: CASSYGLGTYYEQYF
j_gene: TRBJ1-1; v_gene: TRBV6-5; d_gene: NA; abundance: NA; CDR3nt: TGTGCCAGCACCTCGGACCCTGTGGCTTTCTTT; CDR3aa: CASTSDPVAFF
j_gene: TRBJ1-5; v_gene: TRBV9; d_gene: NA; abundance: once; CDR3nt: TGTGCCAGCAGCGTAGATGGGAATAGCAACCAGCCCCAGCATTTT; CDR3aa: CASSVDGNSNQPQHF
j_gene: TRBJ1-2; v_gene: TRBV30; d_gene: NA; abundance: NA; CDR3nt: TGTGCCTGGAGTCGTAAAGCATCCGGGACCGTGGAAGGCTACACCTTC; CDR3aa: CAWSRKASGTVEGYTF
j_gene: TRBJ2-7; v_gene: TRBV15; d_gene: TRBD1; abundance: NA; CDR3nt: TGTGCCACCAGCAGAGATAGGGAGACAGGGGTGCCCTACGAGCAGTACTTC; CDR3aa: CATSRDRETGVPYEQYF
j_gene: TRBJ2-1; v_gene: TRBV6-5; d_gene: TRBD2; abundance: NA; CDR3nt: TGTGCCAGCAGTTACACCCTAGCGGGGCACAATGAGCAGTTCTTC; CDR3aa: CASSYTLAGHNEQFF
j_gene: TRBJ1-1; v_gene: TRBV7-2; d_gene: NA; abundance: once; CDR3nt: TGTGCCAGCAGCCTACAGGGTTGGACTGAAGCTTTCTTT; CDR3aa: CASSLQGWTEAFF
j_gene: TRBJ2-2; v_gene: TRBV19; d_gene: NA; abundance: NA; CDR3nt: TGTGCCAGTAGTACTTTTGGAGGGGGCGAAATATCGCCCGGGGAGCTGTTTTTT; CDR3aa: CASSTFGGGEISPGELFF
j_gene: TRBJ2-3; v_gene: TRBV9; d_gene: TRBD2; abundance: once; CDR3nt: TGTGCCAGCAGCGTAGGACTAGCGGGAGGATCAACAGATACGCAGTATTTT; CDR3aa: CASSVGLAGGSTDTQYF
j_gene: TRBJ2-1; v_gene: TRBV27; d_gene: TRBD1; abundance: NA; CDR3nt: TGTGCCAGCAGTCTGGGACAGGGGGGGACCGTTGAGCAGTTCTTC; CDR3aa: CASSLGQGGTVEQFF
j_gene: TRBJ2-1; v_gene: TRBV11-2; d_gene: NA; abundance: NA; CDR3nt: TGTGCCAGCAGCTTTTCGTCCTACAATGAGCAGTTCTTC; CDR3aa: CASSFSSYNEQFF
j_gene: TRBJ1-1; v_gene: TRBV12-5; d_gene: NA; abundance: NA; CDR3nt: TGTGCTAGTGGTTTAGGGGGGCACACTGAAGCTTTCTTT; CDR3aa: CASGLGGHTEAFF
j_gene: TRBJ1-6; v_gene: TRBV7-3; d_gene: TRBD1; abundance: NA; CDR3nt: TGTGCCAGCAGCCTAGGGGGACAGCCTAATTCACCCCTCCACTTT; CDR3aa: CASSLGGQPNSPLHF
j_gene: TRBJ2-7; v_gene: TRBV5-1; d_gene: NA; abundance: NA; CDR3nt: TGCGCCAGCAGCAGGACATTTAACGAGCAGTACTTC; CDR3aa: CASSRTFNEQYF
j_gene: TRBJ2-1; v_gene: TRBV29-1; d_gene: TRBD2; abundance: NA; CDR3nt: TGCAGCGCCAGCAGGGATGGCGGGAGGGCAGAGGAGCAGTTCTTC; CDR3aa: CSASRDGGRAEEQFF
j_gene: TRBJ2-5; v_gene: TRBV28; d_gene: NA; abundance: NA; CDR3nt: TGTGCCAGCAGGAGGGGAATGTGGGAGACCCAGTACTTC; CDR3aa: CASRRGMWETQYF
j_gene: TRBJ1-2; v_gene: TRBV18; d_gene: NA; abundance: NA; CDR3nt: TGTGCCAGCTCACCACCTAGTTTCAGCTCATATGGCTACACCTTC; CDR3aa: CASSPPSFSSYGYTF
j_gene: TRBJ2-3; v_gene: TRBV5-1; d_gene: TRBD2; abundance: NA; CDR3nt: TGCGCCAGCAGCTCCGGACTAGTCGGTGGCCAAACAGATACGCAGTATTTT; CDR3aa: CASSSGLVGGQTDTQYF
j_gene: TRBJ2-4; v_gene: TRBV18; d_gene: NA; abundance: NA; CDR3nt: TGTGCCAGCTCACCACCGGTTATTACGGGCATTGAGATAGCCAAAAACATTCAGTACTTC; CDR3aa: CASSPPVITGIEIAKNIQYF
j_gene: TRBJ1-1; v_gene: TRBV5-6; d_gene: TRBD1; abundance: NA; CDR3nt: TGTGCCAGCAGCCGGCGCAGGGGGCAAGGCACTGAAGCTTTCTTT; CDR3aa: CASSRRRGQGTEAFF
j_gene: TRBJ2-7; v_gene: TRBV15; d_gene: NA; abundance: NA; CDR3nt: TGTGCCACCAGCAGTAGTATGGTGCCCTACGAGCAGTACTTC; CDR3aa: CATSSSMVPYEQYF
j_gene: TRBJ1-5; v_gene: TRBV10-2; d_gene: NA; abundance: NA; CDR3nt: TGCGCCAGCAGCCGACAGCCGATTAATAGCAATCAGCCCCAGCATTTT; CDR3aa: CASSRQPINSNQPQHF
j_gene: TRBJ1-1; v_gene: TRBV21-1; d_gene: NA; abundance: NA; CDR3nt: TGTGCCAGCAGCACGGGGGACAGGGAGAACACTGAAGCTTTCTTT; CDR3aa: CASSTGDRENTEAFF
j_gene: TRBJ1-1; v_gene: TRBV4-1; d_gene: NA; abundance: NA; CDR3nt: TGCGCCAGCAGCCAAGAAACAGGGACTGTTGAAACAGCTTTCTTT; CDR3aa: CASSQETGTVETAFF